This TCR beta chain derives from a study of cytomegalovirus exposure and HLA in healthy donors. As to this clone: Its antigen is still unknown.

Findings and limits, study-wide: Some public TCRs appeared in many individuals, while most sequences were rare.

The germline gives CDR1 LNHDA, CDR2 SQIVND (reference sequence). Trimming stripped 3 bases from V and 1 base from J, with 17 bases between. This CDR3 is built from 17 residues. The PCR ran on 60 Vbeta and 13 Jbeta primers. Sequencing was performed with immunoSEQ multiplex PCR; in TCRdb, only in-frame clones are kept and a portion is missing. The repertoire has 110,000 or so clones, around 77% of them found once; the top ten carry 5% to 5.5%. The sequence was collected from a woman aged 30 to 39 in good health and CMV-seropositive. The V gene is TRBV19, the J gene TRBJ2-3; the D gene is possibly TRBD2 (6 bases). The sample comprised PBMCs. CDR3 region: CASSMGTGWAGTDTQYF. CDR3 coding DNA: TGTGCCAGTAGTATGGGGACTGGATGGGCAGGCACAGATACGCAGTATTTT.